This TCR beta chain was captured by sequencing in a study of control samples from healthy donors and cancer patients (dated by TCRdb to the early 2020s). On this clone itself: It lacks a known antigen. Base qualities are not recorded, but no much larger clone differs from it by a single base.

The library was obtained by the immunoSEQ multiplex PCR assay. TCRdb took this table from immuneACCESS and kept in-frame rearrangements with V and J called. Such tables lack part of the clones; where checked against another copy, unresolved V genes explain under half of the gap, and the rest is unexplained. A total of more than 50,000 clones appear in this sample, roughly 85% of them only once. Of the sample, approximately 5% is held by the ten largest clones. V is reduced by 3 bases and J by 6 bases, leaving a spacing of 18 bases between them. The CDR3 starts with the cysteine, ends with the phenylalanine, and has 16 residues. Of the read, only the CDR3 DNA is kept; its 48 bases are in frame from base 1. The germline V gene (reference sequence) yields LNHDA for CDR1 and SQIVND for CDR2.

This sequence was found in a man aged 35 to 55 in good health. The sequenced material came from blood. The chain is made from TRBV19 and TRBJ1-5; perhaps TRBD1 is the D gene, with 6 bases matching. The bases read TGTGCCAGTAGTATTGTGTTGGGGCAGGGGTTTCAGCCCCAGCATTTT. Translated, it reads CASSIVLGQGFQPQHF. The entire variable domain, with the stretches around the CDR3 drawn from the reference TRBV19 and TRBJ1-5 proteins, is DGGITQSPKYLFRKEGQNVTLSCEQNLNHDAMYWYRQDPGQGLRLIYYSQIVNDFQKGDIAEGYSVSREKKESFPLTVTSAQKNPTAFYLCASSIVLGQGFQPQHFGDGTRLSIL.